One and the same sample provided the 13 T cell receptor beta chains below, sequenced in a study of blood T cells in healthy people across ages. PCR was performed a second time for about 7 to 11 cycles using a sample-barcoded 5' primer and a J-beta primer mix. Using its own MiXCR run on the 5' RACE reads, TCRdb lists one record per CDR3 protein. In the table there are around 990,000 distinct CDR3 sequences, less than 25% of which are singletons. These same data were also listed under a study on T cells of mothers and their children.

Sequencing was performed on blood. The receptors were sampled from a girl under 10 years old in good health.

This clonotype turned up a few times. The chain joins TRBV4-2 to TRBJ1-6; a possible D gene is TRBD1 (6 bases). Trimming cost V 1 base and J 10 bases, with 11 bases left between them. CDR3 length equals 14 residues. Germline V gene lookup returns CDR1 LGHNA and CDR2 YNFKEQ. The CDR3 sequence: CASSQVLGGSPLHF. For the CDR3, the DNA is TGTGCCAGCAGCCAAGTCTTAGGGGGATCACCCCTCCACTTT.

The chain recombines TRBV29-1 with TRBJ1-2; 7 nucleotides line up with TRBD1. Per the germline V gene, CDR1 is SQVTM and CDR2 is ANQGSEA. The V gene end was trimmed by 7 bases and the J gene end by 1 base; junction bases not matched to a gene: 9. The CDR3 sequence is 14 residues long. CDR3 nucleotides: TGCAGCGCTTTATCGACAGGGCTTAACTATGGCTACACCTTC. It encodes CSALSTGLNYGYTF.

There are a few counts of this clonotype. The V call is TRBV24-1, the J call TRBJ1-2, with D unresolved. From germline, CDR1 is KGHDR and CDR2 SFDVKD. The V gene lost 4 bases and the J gene lost 4 bases, with 9 bases spanning the gap. There are 13 residues in the CDR3. The CDR3 DNA reads as TGTGCCACCAGTGACAGCAGATTCTATGGCTACACCTTC. Translated, it gives CATSDSRFYGYTF.

This clonotype appeared a few times. The CDR3, as DNA: TGTGCCAGCAGCCCGGGGCCTGGGCCTGCAAAACTGTTTTTT. It is translated as CASSPGPGPAKLFF. The gene calls are TRBV11-2 and TRBJ1-4; D possibly corresponds to TRBD1 (5 bases). The CDR3 has 14 amino acids. CDR1 is SGHAT, CDR2 FQNNGV, per germline. Between the trimmed V and J ends, which lost 5 bases and 10 bases, there was a span of 17 bases.

The rearrangement links TRBV4-2 to TRBJ2-5, with no clear D. TRBJ2-1 explains the end of the DNA better; the J call may be wrong. Germline CDR1 LGHNA, CDR2 YNFKEQ. The CDR3 runs 12 residues. This CDR3 is CASSQDRYEQFF. The CDR3 DNA reads TGTGCCAGCAGCCAAGATCGGTATGAGCAGTTCTTC.

The chain employs TRBV7-6 and TRBJ2-7; 7 positions match TRBD1. The CDR3 is 15 residues long. With 5 bases clipped from V and 3 bases from J, the junction kept 10 bases outside the gene matches. CDR1 SGHVS and CDR2 FNYEAQ come from the germline V gene. The CDR3 protein is CASSPDRVGDYEQYF. As DNA, the CDR3 is TGTGCCAGCAGCCCAGACAGGGTAGGTGACTACGAGCAGTACTTC.

This chain links TRBV7-8 with TRBJ2-1; the D gene is possibly TRBD1 (5 bases). The J call is doubtful: the DNA matches TRBJ2-7 better. Looked up from germline, CDR1 is SGHVS and CDR2 is FQNEAQ. CDR3 size: 14 residues. As DNA, the CDR3 is TGTGCCAGCAGCTTCTGGACGGGTAGGGGCGAGCAGTACTTC. Amino acid sequence: CASSFWTGRGEQYF.

In its sample, this clonotype was seen a few times. This chain connects TRBV5-4 to TRBJ2-5; D gene unclear. The last part of the DNA fits TRBJ2-7 better; the J call may be wrong. Per germline, CDR1 SGHNT and CDR2 YYREEE (reference sequence). CDR3 size: 13 residues. The CDR3 here is CASSPRTHDEQYF. Written as DNA, the CDR3 is TGTGCCAGCAGCCCTAGGACCCACGACGAGCAGTACTTC.

The chain employs TRBV29-1 and TRBJ2-7; 12 nucleotides agree with TRBD2. This CDR3 is 15 amino acids long. Germline loops: CDR1 SQVTM, CDR2 ANQGSEA. Germline trimming cut 0 bases from V and 4 bases from J; bases unmatched to any gene: 4. The CDR3 spells CSVEDATSGSYEQYF. As DNA, the CDR3 is TGCAGCGTTGAAGATGCGACTAGCGGGAGTTACGAGCAGTACTTC.

The CDR3 DNA reads TGCAGTGCTAGAGGACAGGAATCACCCCTCCACTTT. The encoded protein is CSARGQESPLHF. The chain carries TRBV20-1 and TRBJ1-6; D perhaps matches TRBD1 (6 bases). V gave up 1 base and J gave up 10 bases, with 8 bases separating them. The CDR3 runs 12 residues. Germline-derived CDR1 and CDR2 are DFQATT and SNEGSKA (reference sequence).

Of note for this clonotype: Being one base from a much bigger clone, this may be a read error. The chain recombines TRBV20-1 with TRBJ2-5; D is uncertain. Germline V gene lookup returns CDR1 DFQATT and CDR2 SNEGSKA (reference sequence). The CDR3 is 11 amino acids. Trimming shortened V by 5 bases and J by 4 bases, and 8 bases separated the two germline ends. CDR3 coding DNA: TGCAGTGCTCCCAAGGGAGAGACCCAGTACTTC. This gives the protein CSAPKGETQYF.

This clonotype appeared a few times. This sequence joins TRBV15 and TRBJ2-5, with TRBD1 identical over 8 bases. CDR1 and CDR2 (germline): LNHNV, YYDKDF (reference sequence). This CDR3 has 14 amino acids. V trimming: 4 bases; J trimming: 2 bases; junction bases outside the gene matches: 3. CDR3 amino acids: CATSNHRGQETQYF. CDR3 coding DNA: TGTGCCACCAGCAACCACAGGGGGCAAGAGACCCAGTACTTC. Together with reference TRBV15 and TRBJ2-5, the CDR3 gives the full variable domain: DAMVIQNPRYQVTQFGKPVTLSCSQTLNHNVMYWYQQKSSQAPKLLFHYYDKDFNNEADTPDNFQSRRPNTSFCFLDIRSPGLGDTAMYLCATSNHRGQETQYFGPGTRLLVL.

This chain connects TRBV20-1 to TRBJ2-5; D gene ambiguous. The V end was cut by 2 bases, the J end by 2 bases, with 9 bases between. The length of the CDR3 is 13 residues. CDR1 and CDR2 from the germline V gene are DFQATT and SNEGSKA (reference sequence). CDR3 loop: CSARRQAQETQYF. DNA for the CDR3: TGCAGTGCTAGAAGGCAGGCACAAGAGACCCAGTACTTC.